This passage covers 21 T cell receptor beta chains from one sample sequenced in a study of CD8 T cells in Susac syndrome. RNA totalling roughly 0.5 to 1 ug underwent reverse transcription with random hexamers. Using its own MiXCR run on the immunoSEQ multiplex PCR reads, TCRdb lists one record per CDR3 protein. This repertoire shows under 20,000 distinct CDR3 sequences, about 95% found once; its top ten account for around 0.21%. Sequenced material: CD8+ T cells from PBMCs. Every receptor here comes from a human donor in good health.

The rearrangement links TRBV13 to TRBJ2-4; 9 bases are a match to TRBD1. This CDR3 has 15 amino acids. Germline V gives CDR1 PRHDT, CDR2 FYEKMQ (reference sequence). The junction had 4 bases not matched to a gene; V was cut back by 4 bases and J by 3 bases. CDR3 protein: CASSSDRGGKNIQYF. CDR3 DNA: TGTGCCAGCAGCTCGGACAGGGGTGGCAAAAACATTCAGTACTTC.

The rearrangement joins TRBV19 to TRBJ2-3, with TRBD2 identical over 11 bases. This CDR3 region has 15 residues. Trimming cost V 5 bases and J 5 bases; bases outside gene matches: 6. Germline CDR1 reads LNHDA; CDR2 reads SQIVND (reference sequence). The CDR3 region has the DNA TGTGCCAGTAGTGCACTAGCGGGAGTGAGAGATACGCAGTATTTT. It translates to CASSALAGVRDTQYF.

As to this clonotype: The junction departs from germline at one end; a sequencing error may be responsible. The rearrangement joins TRBV2 to TRBJ2-1; the match to TRBD2 covers 7 bases. Germline CDR1 SNHLY, CDR2 FYNNEI. The CDR3 has 14 amino acids. The CDR3 here is CAGSVAGGPPEQFF. CDR3 nucleotide sequence: TGTGCCGGCAGCGTAGCGGGTGGACCCCCTGAGCAGTTCTTC.

This rearrangement joins TRBV12-3 or TRBV12-4 to TRBJ2-1; D remains ambiguous. Trimming shortened V by 6 bases and J by 9 bases, and 15 bases separated the two germline ends. There are 13 residues in the CDR3. CDR3 sequence reads: CASRVRGVGEQFF. Written as DNA, the CDR3 is TGTGCCAGCAGAGTCCGTGGCGTGGGTGAGCAGTTCTTC.

Only one count was recorded for this clonotype. The rearrangement links TRBV7-2 to TRBJ2-7; 9 bases map to TRBD2. V lost 1 base, J lost 3 bases, and 7 bases stayed unmatched. CDR3 length: 16 residues. Germline loops: CDR1 SGHTA, CDR2 FQGNSA. Here the CDR3 DNA reads TGTGCCAGCAGCTTAGGAACACTAGCGGGTTTCTACGAGCAGTACGTC. Translating it yields CASSLGTLAGFYEQYV.

The chain has TRBV7-2 and TRBJ2-2; no reliable D call. Germline CDR1 and CDR2: SGHTA and FQGNSA. Between the trimmed V and J ends, which lost 4 bases and 13 bases, there was a span of 13 bases. The CDR3 length is 12 residues. The CDR3 spells CASSSASLGLFF. Here the CDR3 DNA reads TGTGCCAGCAGCTCCGCGTCCTTGGGGCTGTTTTTT.

This chain connects TRBV5-6 to TRBJ2-3; D is perhaps TRBD2 (5 bases). CDR1 is SGHDT and CDR2 is YYEEEE in the germline V gene. This CDR3 spans 14 amino acids. V was clipped by 7 bases and J by 3 bases, with 15 bases between them. The CDR3 region is CASQVGSSTDTQYF. The CDR3, as DNA: TGTGCCAGCCAAGTTGGGAGTTCGACAGATACGCAGTATTTT.

The V call is TRBV2, the J call TRBJ2-1, with D unresolved. The CDR3 spans 14 residues. Trimming took 4 bases from V and 6 from J, leaving 13 bases between them. Germline CDR1 reads SNHLY; CDR2 reads FYNNEI. The CDR3 DNA sequence: TGTGCCAGCAGTGCCAGCGTGAAATTCAATGAGCAGTTCTTC. It codes for CASSASVKFNEQFF.

This chain joins TRBV28 and TRBJ2-7, with 9 bases aligning to TRBD1. CDR1 and CDR2 from the germline V gene are MDHEN and SYDVKM. This CDR3 contains 17 residues. The ends lost 2 bases at V and 3 bases at J; junction bases unmatched: 11. This CDR3 reads CASSLPASGTGLYEQYF. In DNA form, the CDR3 reads TGTGCCAGCAGTTTACCAGCCTCCGGGACAGGGCTCTACGAGCAGTACTTC.

The chain links TRBV7-2 to TRBJ2-3; 7 bases are shared with TRBD2. Per germline, CDR1 SGHTA and CDR2 FQGNSA. Trimming cost V 8 bases and J 0 bases; bases outside gene matches: 11. This CDR3 spans 16 amino acids. CDR3 DNA sequence: TGTGCCAGCTTCCAAGGGAGGGACTCCAGCACAGATACGCAGTATTTT. It specifies CASFQGRDSSTDTQYF.

The chain uses TRBV9 and TRBJ2-1; D is possibly TRBD2 (6 bases). V was pared by 0 bases and J by 2 bases, with 9 bases between. Germline V CDR1 and CDR2: SGDLS, YYNGEE. This CDR3 has 15 residues. The CDR3 DNA reads as TGTGCCAGCAGCGTAGACGGGGGAGCCTACAATGAGCAGTTCTTC. Protein: CASSVDGGAYNEQFF.

The rearrangement joins TRBV2 to TRBJ2-1, with D possibly matching TRBD2 (5 bases). The CDR3 runs to 14 residues. Germline V lookup: CDR1 SNHLY, CDR2 FYNNEI. The V end was cut by 7 bases, the J end by 4 bases, with 14 bases between. The CDR3 here is CASIFVALYNEQFF. As DNA, the CDR3 is TGTGCCAGCATTTTCGTAGCGTTATACAATGAGCAGTTCTTC.

The chain recombines TRBV27 with TRBJ2-1, with 7 positions matching TRBD2. Germline lookup yields CDR1 MNHEY and CDR2 SMNVEV (reference sequence). J gave up 2 bases and V 3 bases, and 4 bases lay outside the gene matches. This CDR3 is 15 amino acids long. The CDR3 sequence: CASSLGREPYNEQFF. CDR3 bases: TGTGCCAGCAGTTTGGGGCGGGAGCCCTACAATGAGCAGTTCTTC.

J is TRBJ2-2 and V is TRBV7-9; D possibly corresponds to TRBD2 (6 bases). The length of the CDR3 is 15 residues. CDR1 and CDR2 from the germline V gene are SEHNR and FQNEAQ (reference sequence). The V end was cut by 5 bases, the J end by 4 bases, with 14 bases between. CDR3 nucleotides: TGTGCCAGCAGCCACGGAGGGCCGGGCACCGGGGAGCTGTTTTTT. It codes for CASSHGGPGTGELFF.

The chain uses TRBV6-2 or TRBV6-3 and TRBJ2-5; D is possibly TRBD1 (6 bases). V was pared by 5 bases and J by 11 bases, with 12 bases between. The V gene's germline CDR1 is MNHEY and CDR2 SVGEGT. The CDR3 has 11 residues. In DNA form, the CDR3 reads TGTGCCAGCAGTCGTCGACAGGAACAGTACTTC. It encodes CASSRRQEQYF.

The gene calls are TRBV24-1 and TRBJ2-1; D may be TRBD2 (5 bases). V was trimmed by 3 bases and J by 1 base, leaving 6 bases between them. Germline V lookup: CDR1 KGHDR, CDR2 SFDVKD. The CDR3 has 14 amino acids. This CDR3 is CATSDRGSYNEQFF. The CDR3 region has the DNA TGTGCCACCAGTGATCGCGGGTCCTACAATGAGCAGTTCTTC.

The rearrangement uses TRBV9 and TRBJ1-1; TRBD1 matches 8 bases. Per germline, CDR1 SGDLS and CDR2 YYNGEE. V dropped 3 bases and J dropped 1; count of bases not matched to a gene: 11. The CDR3 contains 17 residues. CDR3 sequence: CASSEPQTGAKNTEAFF. In DNA form, the CDR3 reads TGTGCCAGCAGCGAACCGCAGACAGGGGCGAAGAACACTGAAGCTTTCTTT.

This clonotype was detected a few times. The gene calls are TRBV28 and TRBJ2-7, with a weak D call TRBD2 (6 bases). Germline CDR1 MDHEN, CDR2 SYDVKM. This CDR3 comprises 17 residues. V gave up 3 bases and J gave up 4 bases, with 22 bases separating them. For the CDR3, the DNA is TGTGCCAGCAGTTTTCCCCTCGGGGTGCGGGGTCTGTACGAGCAGTACTTC. Translated, it gives CASSFPLGVRGLYEQYF.

This clonotype was detected only a few times. CDR3 loop: CATGTALKQYF. The DNA of the CDR3 is TGTGCCACTGGGACAGCACTAAAGCAGTACTTC. J is TRBJ2-7 and V is TRBV24-1; 7 bases map to TRBD1. The CDR3 spans 11 residues. CDR1 is KGHDR and CDR2 is SFDVKD in the germline V gene. J lost 8 bases, V lost 10 bases, and 7 bases had no gene match.

The chain combines TRBV27 with TRBJ1-2; the D is unclear. Trimming pared 4 bases from V and 4 bases from J, leaving 7 bases between. The CDR3 spans 12 residues. Germline V gene lookup returns CDR1 MNHEY and CDR2 SMNVEV (reference sequence). The CDR3 region is CASSSGSYGYTF. CDR3 DNA sequence: TGTGCCAGCAGTTCCGGGAGCTATGGCTACACCTTC.

This rearrangement joins TRBV29-1 to TRBJ2-1, with D unclear. This CDR3 has 11 amino acids. The V gene's germline CDR1 is SQVTM and CDR2 ANQGSEA. The V and J ends lost 2 bases and 7 bases respectively, with 6 bases between them. The CDR3 here is CSVEKMNEQFF. DNA for the CDR3: TGCAGCGTTGAAAAGATGAATGAGCAGTTCTTC.